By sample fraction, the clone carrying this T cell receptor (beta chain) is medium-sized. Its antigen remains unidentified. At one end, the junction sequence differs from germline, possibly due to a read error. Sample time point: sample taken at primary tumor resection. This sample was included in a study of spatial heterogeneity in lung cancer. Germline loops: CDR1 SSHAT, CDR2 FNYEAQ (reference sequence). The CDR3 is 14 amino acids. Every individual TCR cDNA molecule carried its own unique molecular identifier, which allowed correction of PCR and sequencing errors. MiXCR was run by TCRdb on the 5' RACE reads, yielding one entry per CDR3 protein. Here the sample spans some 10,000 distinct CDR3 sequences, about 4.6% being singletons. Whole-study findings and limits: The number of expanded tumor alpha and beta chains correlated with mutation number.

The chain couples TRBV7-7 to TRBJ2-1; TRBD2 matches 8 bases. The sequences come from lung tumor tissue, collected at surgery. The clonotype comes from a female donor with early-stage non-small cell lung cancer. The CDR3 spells CASSLWSGSNEQFF. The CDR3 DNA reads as TGTGCTAGCAGCTTATGGAGCGGGAGTAATGAGCAGTTCTTC.